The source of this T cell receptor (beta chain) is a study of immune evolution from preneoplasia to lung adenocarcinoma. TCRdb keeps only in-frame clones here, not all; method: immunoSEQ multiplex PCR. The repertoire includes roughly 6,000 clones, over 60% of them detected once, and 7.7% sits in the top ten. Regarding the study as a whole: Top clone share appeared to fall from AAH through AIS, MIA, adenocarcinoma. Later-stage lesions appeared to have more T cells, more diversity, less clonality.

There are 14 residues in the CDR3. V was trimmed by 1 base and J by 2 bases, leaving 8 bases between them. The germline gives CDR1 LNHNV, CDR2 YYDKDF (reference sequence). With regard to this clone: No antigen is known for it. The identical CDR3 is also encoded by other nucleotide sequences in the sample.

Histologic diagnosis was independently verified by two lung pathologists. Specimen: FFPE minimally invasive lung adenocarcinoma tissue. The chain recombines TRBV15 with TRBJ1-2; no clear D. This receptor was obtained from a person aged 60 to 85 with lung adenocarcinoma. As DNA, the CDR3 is TGTGCCACCAGCAGAGTCGGTGGGAACTATGGCTACACCTTC. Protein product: CATSRVGGNYGYTF.